Here is one T cell receptor beta chain with its context. Sequencing used immunoSEQ multiplex PCR; TCRdb keeps in-frame clones, though not all of them. The sample holds approximately 20,000 clones, around four fifths seen once. This record comes from a study of preoperative IRX-2 immunotherapy in early breast cancer. The treatment: preoperative locoregional IRX-2 cytokine immunotherapy. The sequencing here drew on lymph node tissue, taken after IRX-2 immunotherapy. The sequence was obtained from a human donor with breast cancer.

The CDR3 bases are TGTGCCAGTAGTCCCCTCCGGGGGGCGGGAGATACGCAGTATTTT. It codes for CASSPLRGAGDTQYF. The J gene is TRBJ2-3, the V gene TRBV19, with D perhaps matching TRBD2 (7 bases). From germline, CDR1 is LNHDA and CDR2 SQIVND (reference sequence). The CDR3 is 15 amino acids. V was shortened by 5 bases and J by 5 bases, with 17 bases between the two germline ends.